The 27 T cell receptor beta chains below all came from one sample that was sequenced in a study of blood T cells in healthy people across ages. Then a second PCR, running roughly 7 to 11 cycles, was carried out with a sample-barcoded 5' primer and a J-beta primer mix. Using its own MiXCR run on the 5' RACE reads, TCRdb lists one record per CDR3 protein. The sample has more than 800,000 distinct CDR3 sequences, around 26% seen once. The sequenced sample consisted of blood. The receptor set was obtained from a woman of 80 years or more in good health.

V is TRBV7-2 and J is TRBJ2-1; D unclear. CDR3 length: 16 amino acids. CDR1 SGHTA and CDR2 FQGNSA come from the germline V gene. V was clipped by 6 bases and J by 0 bases, with 15 bases between them. The CDR3 reads CASSSRLRSSYNEQFF. The DNA for the CDR3 is TGTGCCAGCAGTTCCAGACTTAGAAGCTCCTACAATGAGCAGTTCTTC.

This clonotype was observed a few times. The chain's CDR3 is CASSSGANGELFF. As DNA, the CDR3 is TGCGCCAGCTCCTCAGGGGCGAACGGGGAGCTGTTTTTT. V usage is TRBV5-1 and J usage is TRBJ2-2; TRBD1 might be the D (6 bases). Germline CDR1 and CDR2: SGHRS and YFSETQ. The CDR3 is 13 amino acids. V dropped 7 bases and J dropped 7 bases, with 14 bases sitting between them.

This clonotype was observed a handful of times. CDR3 bases: TGCGCCAGCAGCCAAGCGGAACGCGCCTACGAGCAGTACTTC. It yields the protein CASSQAERAYEQYF. V gene TRBV4-3 combines with J gene TRBJ2-7, with unresolved D. The CDR3 consists of 14 residues. Germline V gene data show CDR1 as LGHNA and CDR2 as YSLEER. The V and J ends lost 1 base and 2 bases respectively, with 9 bases between them.

This clonotype came up many times. The chain couples TRBV20-1 to TRBJ2-5, with TRBD2 identical over 10 bases. Looked up from germline, CDR1 is DFQATT and CDR2 is SNEGSKA (reference sequence). V lost 3 bases to trimming and J lost 0 bases; unmatched junction nucleotides: 7. The CDR3 totals 16 residues. CDR3 amino acids: CSASRAGGPYQETQYF. The CDR3 DNA reads as TGCAGTGCTAGTCGAGCGGGGGGGCCCTACCAAGAGACCCAGTACTTC.

V and J are TRBV5-4 and TRBJ1-4; D gene uncertain. The length of the CDR3 is 15 residues. Per the germline V gene, CDR1 is SGHNT and CDR2 is YYREEE (reference sequence). V was cut by 0 bases and J by 7 bases, with 13 bases left in between. The CDR3: CASSLGGRAGEKLFF. DNA for the CDR3: TGTGCCAGCAGCTTGGGGGGTCGCGCGGGTGAAAAACTGTTTTTT.

The chain carries TRBV12-3 or TRBV12-4 and TRBJ1-1; possible D gene TRBD1, 5 bases. This CDR3 region has 12 residues. V shed 8 bases and J shed 11 bases, with 18 bases lying between them. The CDR3 loop is CASFFRGYYAFF. The CDR3 DNA is TGTGCCAGCTTCTTTCGGGGGTACTACGCTTTCTTT.

This chain joins TRBV20-1 and TRBJ2-2; TRBD2 matches at 14 bases. The CDR3 has 19 residues. The germline V gene has CDR1 DFQATT and CDR2 SNEGSKA (reference sequence). V dropped 5 bases and J dropped 4; count of bases not matched to a gene: 15. The CDR3 region has the DNA TGCAGTGCTCCCACACCGGGACTAGCGGGGGTAATAGGCACCGGGGAGCTGTTTTTT. Translated, it gives CSAPTPGLAGVIGTGELFF.

V and J are TRBV7-8 and TRBJ2-1, with 7 bases aligning to TRBD1. Gene TRBJ2-7 matches the end of the DNA better, so the J call may be wrong. The CDR3 runs 15 residues. The germline CDR1 and CDR2 sequences are SGHVS and FQNEAQ. The CDR3 loop reads CASTLVWGQYNEQYF. The DNA for the CDR3 is TGTGCCAGCACCCTAGTTTGGGGACAGTACAATGAGCAGTACTTC.

Only a few counts were recorded for this clonotype. The chain links TRBV10-2 to TRBJ1-5; 7 nucleotides line up with TRBD1. The trim removed 6 bases at V and 0 bases at J, leaving 5 bases unmatched. The CDR3 has 15 residues. The V gene's germline CDR1 is WSHSY and CDR2 SAAADI. In nucleotides, the CDR3 is TGCGCCAGCAGCCAGGGGGGCCCTAGCAATCAGCCCCAGCATTTT. Translation: CASSQGGPSNQPQHF.

In this sample, this clonotype turned up many times. The genes are TRBV21-1 and TRBJ1-5. TRBV21-1 is termed a pseudogene. The CDR3 loop spans 15 amino acids. This CDR3 is CASSKVGRLNQPQHF. The CDR3 bases are TGTGCCAGCAGCAAAGTAGGCAGACTCAATCAGCCCCAGCATTTT.

Many counts were recorded for this clonotype. The chain couples TRBV7-7 to TRBJ2-7, with D perhaps matching TRBD2 (6 bases). Germline values: CDR1 SSHAT, CDR2 FNYEAQ (reference sequence). This CDR3 has 13 amino acids. The CDR3 reads CASGRGLLYEQYF. The DNA for the CDR3 is TGTGCTAGCGGTCGGGGACTCCTCTACGAGCAGTACTTC.

In its sample, this clonotype was seen many times. V and J are TRBV6-5 and TRBJ2-4, with TRBD2 matching over 9 bases. This CDR3 has 16 amino acids. The trim removed 0 bases at V and 0 bases at J, leaving 0 bases unmatched. Germline V lookup: CDR1 MNHEY, CDR2 SVGAGI. In nucleotides, the CDR3 is TGTGCCAGCAGTTACTCGACTAGCGGAGCCAAAAACATTCAGTACTTC. Translating it yields CASSYSTSGAKNIQYF.

The CDR3 loop reads CASSMSLRAGGTDTQYF. CDR3 nucleotide sequence: TGTGCCAGTAGTATGAGCCTCCGGGCAGGGGGCACAGATACGCAGTATTTT. This chain links TRBV19 with TRBJ2-3; D perhaps matches TRBD1 (6 bases). Germline V gene sequence: CDR1 LNHDA, CDR2 SQIVND (reference sequence). The germline V and J ends were trimmed by 3 bases and 1 base, with 17 bases remaining between them. CDR3 length: 17 residues. Drawing the rest from reference TRBV19 and TRBJ2-3, the complete variable domain is DGGITQSPKYLFRKEGQNVTLSCEQNLNHDAMYWYRQDPGQGLRLIYYSQIVNDFQKGDIAEGYSVSREKKESFPLTVTSAQKNPTAFYLCASSMSLRAGGTDTQYFGPGTRLTVL.

This clonotype has a handful of counts. CDR3 loop: CSASGQVPYGYTF. The CDR3 DNA reads as TGCAGTGCTAGCGGGCAGGTGCCCTATGGCTACACCTTC. The chain uses TRBV20-1 and TRBJ1-2; D gene unclear. The germline V gene encodes CDR1 DFQATT and CDR2 SNEGSKA (reference sequence). This CDR3 region has 13 residues. The V end lost 3 bases, the J end lost 4 bases, and 12 bases lay between the germline ends.

The chain combines TRBV2 with TRBJ2-7; D call uncertain. Trimming removed 5 bases from V and 0 bases from J, with 5 bases in between. Germline values: CDR1 SNHLY, CDR2 FYNNEI. The CDR3 spans 12 residues. The CDR3 nucleotides read TGTGCCAGCAGTATACCCTCCTACGAGCAGTACTTC. Translating it yields CASSIPSYEQYF.

In this sample, this clonotype turned up many times. The chain carries TRBV11-2 and TRBJ1-2; D is ambiguous. The CDR3 is 13 amino acids. The germline gives CDR1 SGHAT, CDR2 FQNNGV. Deletions cut 5 bases from V and 5 bases from J, with 12 bases between. CDR3 region: CASSNYPGYGYTF. Written as DNA, the CDR3 is TGTGCCAGCAGCAATTACCCTGGGTATGGCTACACCTTC.

This clonotype was recorded at least ten times. V usage is TRBV7-9 and J usage is TRBJ2-6, with D possibly TRBD2 on 5 matching bases. The V gene lost 1 base and the J gene lost 0 bases, with 13 bases spanning the gap. The V gene's germline CDR1 is SEHNR and CDR2 FQNEAQ (reference sequence). CDR3 size: 18 residues. The CDR3: CASSLVEGKGSGANVLTF. The CDR3 nucleotides are TGTGCCAGCAGCTTAGTAGAGGGCAAGGGCTCTGGGGCCAACGTCCTGACTTTC.

This clonotype was seen ten or more times. The chain carries TRBV15 and TRBJ2-7; 7 bases align to TRBD1. Germline V CDR1 and CDR2: LNHNV, YYDKDF (reference sequence). The ends lost 5 bases at V and 0 bases at J; junction bases unmatched: 4. The length of the CDR3 is 14 residues. CDR3 in DNA: TGTGCCACCAGCCCGGACAGGTCCTCCTACGAGCAGTACTTC. It specifies CATSPDRSSYEQYF.

The V gene is TRBV5-6, the J gene TRBJ1-4; no firm D call. This CDR3 has 19 residues. The V gene's germline CDR1 is SGHDT and CDR2 YYEEEE. V lost 0 bases and J 0 bases, leaving 18 bases between the germline ends. As DNA, the CDR3 is TGTGCCAGCAGCTTGGCAGTAGAAGAGGGATTAGCAACTAATGAAAAACTGTTTTTT. It specifies CASSLAVEEGLATNEKLFF.

V is TRBV19 and J is TRBJ2-1; no firm D call. The CDR3 contains 17 residues. Between the trimmed V and J ends, which lost 5 bases and 5 bases, there was a span of 22 bases. Looked up from germline, CDR1 is LNHDA and CDR2 is SQIVND (reference sequence). CDR3 protein: CASSPPPAQSRHNEQFF. The CDR3 nucleotides are TGTGCCAGTAGTCCGCCCCCCGCCCAAAGTCGCCACAATGAGCAGTTCTTC.

This clonotype has a handful of counts. The gene calls are TRBV5-4 and TRBJ2-1; D not resolved. V was cut by 1 base and J by 3 bases, with 11 bases left in between. Germline V gene data show CDR1 as SGHNT and CDR2 as YYREEE (reference sequence). The CDR3 length is 15 residues. The CDR3, as DNA: TGTGCCAGCAGCTTGCCCGGGTCAGACTACAATGAGCAGTTCTTC. Amino acids: CASSLPGSDYNEQFF. Full variable domain (rest looked up from reference TRBV5-4 and TRBJ2-1): ETGVTQSPTHLIKTRGQQVTLRCSSQSGHNTVSWYQQALGQGPQFIFQYYREEENGRGNFPPRFSGLQFPNYSSELNVNALELDDSALYLCASSLPGSDYNEQFFGPGTRLTVL.

On this clonotype itself: Possible read error: a much larger clone is one base away. The rearrangement links TRBV20-1 to TRBJ2-5, with D hard to call. The length of the CDR3 is 11 residues. Per germline, CDR1 DFQATT and CDR2 SNEGSKA (reference sequence). V dropped 6 bases and J dropped 11 bases, with 16 bases sitting between them. CDR3 protein: CSARTMNEQYF. In DNA, the CDR3 is TGCAGTGCGCGCACAATGAATGAGCAGTACTTC.

This clonotype was detected ten times or more. This chain uses TRBV6-2 or TRBV6-3 with TRBJ1-2; 7 bases line up with TRBD1. V trimming: 4 bases; J trimming: 8 bases; junction bases outside the gene matches: 13. The CDR3 length is 15 residues. Germline V gives CDR1 MNHEY, CDR2 SVGEGT. CDR3 residues: CASSWERQGLGGYTF. CDR3 DNA sequence: TGTGCCAGCAGTTGGGAGAGACAGGGTCTTGGCGGCTACACCTTC.

This clonotype has ten or more counts. J is TRBJ2-1 and V is TRBV20-1, with 9 positions matching TRBD2. With 0 bases clipped from V and 6 bases from J, the junction kept 6 bases outside the gene matches. CDR1 DFQATT and CDR2 SNEGSKA come from the germline V gene (reference sequence). There are 15 residues in the CDR3. The CDR3 DNA reads TGCAGTGCTAGAGATCGTGTTAGCGGGGGCAATGAGCAGTTCTTC. Protein: CSARDRVSGGNEQFF.

The count of this clonotype is one. This chain joins TRBV20-1 and TRBJ1-2; no clear D. Germline CDR1 DFQATT, CDR2 SNEGSKA (reference sequence). V lost 0 bases to trimming and J lost 8 bases, with 10 bases between them. CDR3 length: 12 amino acids. CDR3 sequence reads: CSARDAGRGYTF. The CDR3 DNA reads as TGCAGTGCTAGAGATGCGGGAAGAGGCTACACCTTC.

In this sample, this clonotype turned up many times. The genes are TRBV7-2 and TRBJ2-3, with D maybe TRBD2 (6 bases). The CDR3 has 13 residues. Germline CDR1 SGHTA, CDR2 FQGNSA. V lost 4 bases and J lost 5, with 10 bases in between. The CDR3 sequence: CASSSGRGDTQYF. For the CDR3, the DNA is TGTGCCAGCAGCTCAGGGCGGGGAGATACGCAGTATTTT.

The sample holds a few counts of this clonotype. The CDR3 spells CASSLGQGYNQPQHF. As DNA, the CDR3 is TGTGCCAGCAGCTTGGGACAGGGGTACAATCAGCCCCAGCATTTT. The chain joins TRBV11-2 to TRBJ1-5; TRBD1 matches at 10 bases. Germline lookup yields CDR1 SGHAT and CDR2 FQNNGV. The V and J ends lost 3 bases and 3 bases, in that order; junction bases with no gene match: 2. The CDR3 contains 15 residues.